One sample yielded the 28 T cell receptor beta chains listed below, sequenced in a study of blood T cell repertoires in COVID-19. The data were produced by immunoSEQ multiplex PCR, yet TCRdb's version contains in-frame clones alone and is incomplete. The top ten clones hold around 7% of a sample with around 50,000 clones, 82% of them seen once. Material: peripheral blood. These receptors came from a man between 40 and 49 years old with acute or convalescent COVID-19.

This chain uses TRBV6-5 with TRBJ1-1, with 8 nucleotides matching TRBD1. The CDR3 length is 14 residues. V was pared by 6 bases and J by 1 base, with 4 bases of the junction left unmatched. The germline V gene has CDR1 MNHEY and CDR2 SVGAGI. The CDR3 sequence is CASSIQGGNTEAFF. The CDR3 nucleotides read TGTGCCAGCAGCATACAGGGGGGGAACACTGAAGCTTTCTTT.

This clone was found a few times. The V gene is TRBV29-1, the J gene TRBJ2-7; possible D gene TRBD1, 6 bases. Per germline, CDR1 SQVTM and CDR2 ANQGSEA. CDR3 size: 11 residues. Trimming took off 5 bases at V and 7 bases at J, with 12 bases between the two ends. CDR3 protein: CSVSRGSEQYF. The CDR3 nucleotides are TGCAGCGTTTCAAGGGGGTCAGAGCAGTACTTC.

A single count supports this clone. V gene TRBV28 combines with J gene TRBJ1-1; 7 positions agree with TRBD1. The junction had 12 bases not matched to a gene; V was cut back by 5 bases and J by 9 bases. The CDR3 has 14 residues. CDR1 and CDR2 (germline): MDHEN, SYDVKM. The CDR3 bases are TGTGCCAGCAGTCCCCCCCACCCGGGACAGAAAGCTTTCTTT. Amino acids: CASSPPHPGQKAFF.

The chain is built from TRBV3-1 (or the pseudogene TRBV3-2) and TRBJ2-4, with a tentative D call TRBD1 (6 bases). The CDR3 extends over 18 amino acids. Germline V gene lookup returns CDR1 LGHDT and CDR2 YNNKEL (reference sequence). V was trimmed by 5 bases and J by 0 bases, leaving 20 bases between them. The CDR3 DNA sequence: TGTGCCAGCAGCTCCAGGGCCGGGACACTTTTAGCCAAAAACATTCAGTACTTC. Encoded protein: CASSSRAGTLLAKNIQYF.

The J gene is TRBJ2-6, the V gene TRBV12-5; 10 bases fit TRBD1. Trimming took 3 bases from V and 1 from J; bases not matched to a gene: 3. The CDR3 runs 17 residues. Germline loops: CDR1 LGHNT, CDR2 FRNRAP. CDR3 sequence: CASGLGDRGSGANVLTF. CDR3 nucleotides: TGTGCTAGTGGTTTAGGGGACAGGGGATCTGGGGCCAACGTCCTGACTTTC.

DNA of the CDR3: TGTGCCAGCAGCTTGGGCCAGTACTACGAGCAGTACTTC. Translated: CASSLGQYYEQYF. This chain joins TRBV7-2 and TRBJ2-7; D unresolved. Between the trimmed V and J ends, which lost 3 bases and 3 bases, there was a span of 9 bases. The CDR3 covers 13 residues. Germline V gene sequence: CDR1 SGHTA, CDR2 FQGNSA.

The rearrangement joins TRBV7-9 to TRBJ1-1; D is uncertain. Per germline, CDR1 SEHNR and CDR2 FQNEAQ (reference sequence). The V end lost 5 bases, the J end lost 5 bases, and 12 bases lay between the germline ends. The length of the CDR3 is 13 residues. The CDR3 spells CASSIKEGTEAFF. CDR3 sequence (DNA): TGTGCCAGCAGCATTAAAGAGGGAACTGAAGCTTTCTTT.

V gene TRBV19 combines with J gene TRBJ2-1; D perhaps matches TRBD2 (6 bases). The germline V and J ends were trimmed by 2 bases and 9 bases, with 14 bases remaining between them. The CDR3 sequence is 14 residues long. Germline V lookup: CDR1 LNHDA, CDR2 SQIVND (reference sequence). CDR3 bases: TGTGCCAGTAGTATAACTAGCCAGCGAGGTGAGCAGTTCTTC. Protein product: CASSITSQRGEQFF.

V gene TRBV5-6 combines with J gene TRBJ1-2, with 10 positions matching TRBD1. J lost 8 bases, V lost 1 base, and 11 bases had no gene match. The V gene's germline CDR1 is SGHDT and CDR2 YYEEEE. The CDR3 runs 16 residues. The CDR3 nucleotides are TGTGCCAGCAGCTTGTGGGACAGGGGAAGTTTGAGGGGCTACACCTTC. This sequence encodes CASSLWDRGSLRGYTF.

This chain connects TRBV3-1 (or the pseudogene TRBV3-2) to TRBJ1-2; TRBD1 agrees at 9 bases. The ends lost 3 bases at V and 5 bases at J; junction bases unmatched: 4. Germline V lookup: CDR1 LGHDT, CDR2 YNNKEL (reference sequence). The CDR3 consists of 14 residues. The CDR3 region has the DNA TGTGCCAGCAGCCATGCGGGACAGGGATATGGCTACACCTTC. Translation: CASSHAGQGYGYTF.

This clone showed up just once. The CDR3 DNA reads TGTGCCAGCAGTGACACAGCGGGACGGGGTATCCGGGGCTACACCTTC. Translating it yields CASSDTAGRGIRGYTF. This rearrangement joins TRBV9 to TRBJ1-2; a possible D gene is TRBD1 (5 bases). The V gene lost 5 bases and the J gene lost 8 bases, with 25 bases spanning the gap. This CDR3 has 16 residues. Germline V gene sequence: CDR1 SGDLS, CDR2 YYNGEE.

The rearrangement links TRBV12-3 or TRBV12-4 to TRBJ1-1; no definite D call. Trimming stripped 2 bases from V and 7 bases from J, with 11 bases between. CDR3 length: 13 amino acids. CDR3 protein: CASSLRHLGEAFF. The CDR3 DNA sequence: TGTGCCAGCAGTTTACGACATCTGGGTGAAGCTTTCTTT.

The chain has TRBV3-1 (or the pseudogene TRBV3-2) and TRBJ1-1; no reliable D call. The V end was cut by 5 bases, the J end by 6 bases, with 10 bases between. The CDR3 has 12 residues. Germline V gene sequence: CDR1 LGHDT, CDR2 YNNKEL (reference sequence). CDR3 nucleotide sequence: TGTGCCAGCAGCTTCAGACTGGCTGAAGCTTTCTTT. Translated, it gives CASSFRLAEAFF.

The chain has TRBV18 and TRBJ2-7, with D possibly being TRBD2 (5 bases). CDR1 is KGHSH, CDR2 LQKENI, per germline. This CDR3 region has 14 residues. The V end was cut by 3 bases, the J end by 6 bases, with 15 bases between. This CDR3 is CASSPSGKLGEQYF. The DNA for the CDR3 is TGTGCCAGCTCACCTTCCGGGAAGCTGGGCGAGCAGTACTTC.

V and J are TRBV24-1 and TRBJ1-5; the match to TRBD1 covers 9 bases. The CDR3 sequence is 16 residues long. The trim removed 4 bases at V and 1 base at J, leaving 4 bases unmatched. Germline values: CDR1 KGHDR, CDR2 SFDVKD. The chain's CDR3 is CATSEYTGGSNQPQHF. CDR3 coding DNA: TGTGCCACCAGTGAATATACAGGGGGCAGCAATCAGCCCCAGCATTTT.

The chain joins TRBV6-5 to TRBJ2-7; TRBD2 agrees at 9 bases. Per the germline V gene, CDR1 is MNHEY and CDR2 is SVGAGI. Trimming cost V 6 bases and J 4 bases; bases outside gene matches: 4. CDR3 length equals 13 residues. CDR3 loop: CASRGTSRYEQYF. As DNA, the CDR3 is TGTGCCAGCAGGGGGACTAGCCGGTACGAGCAGTACTTC.

V usage is TRBV12-5 and J usage is TRBJ1-3; D perhaps matches TRBD1 (5 bases). Germline CDR1 and CDR2: LGHNT and FRNRAP. V shed 3 bases and J shed 0 bases, with 15 bases lying between them. This CDR3 is 17 amino acids long. The CDR3 spells CASGFQRGSVSGNTIYF. CDR3 bases: TGTGCTAGTGGTTTTCAGCGGGGGTCGGTCTCTGGAAACACCATATATTTT.

The chain joins TRBV6-5 to TRBJ1-5; possible D gene TRBD1, 6 bases. Germline CDR1 reads MNHEY; CDR2 reads SVGAGI. The CDR3 is 14 residues long. Trimming took 6 bases from V and 3 from J, leaving 12 bases between them. The CDR3 bases are TGTGCCAGCAGCCCGGGACAATACAATCAGCCCCAGCATTTT. Amino acids: CASSPGQYNQPQHF.

This clone has just a few counts. The chain uses TRBV6-4 and TRBJ2-3; 7 bases map to TRBD1. The CDR3 runs 15 residues. After removal of 5 bases from V and 0 bases from J, the junction contained 5 bases not matched to a gene. The germline CDR1 and CDR2 sequences are MRHNA and SNTAGT. As DNA, the CDR3 is TGTGCCAGCAGTTTACAGGGGAGAAGCACAGATACGCAGTATTTT. Its protein is CASSLQGRSTDTQYF.

V and J are TRBV6-4 and TRBJ2-2, with a weak D call TRBD1 (5 bases). This CDR3 contains 16 residues. The germline gives CDR1 MRHNA, CDR2 SNTAGT. V was shortened by 7 bases and J by 4 bases, with 19 bases between the two germline ends. CDR3 DNA sequence: TGTGCCAGCAATCAGGGTACTAATCAGGCCACCGGGGAGCTGTTTTTT. It yields the protein CASNQGTNQATGELFF.

The chain has TRBV5-1 and TRBJ1-1, with D perhaps matching TRBD1 (6 bases). The CDR3 has 15 amino acids. Germline V lookup: CDR1 SGHRS, CDR2 YFSETQ. V lost 0 bases, J lost 6 bases, and 15 bases lay in between. CDR3 bases: TGCGCCAGCAGCTTGGGGCACCAGGGGAGGGCTGAAGCTTTCTTT. Amino acids: CASSLGHQGRAEAFF.

The DNA for the CDR3 is TGTGCCAGCAGCCCCCGGACAGGGGTCGAGCAGTACTTC. Its protein product is CASSPRTGVEQYF. The J gene is TRBJ2-7, the V gene TRBV9, with 9 nucleotides matching TRBD1. The CDR3 extends over 13 amino acids. The germline gives CDR1 SGDLS, CDR2 YYNGEE. V was pared by 4 bases and J by 6 bases, with 5 bases of the junction left unmatched.

This chain joins TRBV18 and TRBJ2-1; TRBD1 aligns across 7 bases. The germline V gene has CDR1 KGHSH and CDR2 LQKENI. J was trimmed by 7 bases and V by 4 bases; bases with no gene match: 10. This CDR3 has 15 amino acids. CDR3 loop: CASSRQRGQDNEQFF. DNA for the CDR3: TGTGCCAGCTCACGACAGAGGGGGCAGGATAATGAGCAGTTCTTC.

The chain is built from TRBV5-1 and TRBJ2-5; TRBD2 matches at 12 bases. Germline values: CDR1 SGHRS, CDR2 YFSETQ. With V trimmed by 4 bases and J by 6 bases, 10 bases remained unmatched. This CDR3 spans 16 amino acids. CDR3 sequence: CASSLGGLAGTQTQYF. For the CDR3, the DNA is TGCGCCAGCAGCCTTGGGGGACTAGCGGGTACCCAGACCCAGTACTTC.

The V and J genes are TRBV6-5 and TRBJ1-1; D is undetermined. The germline V and J ends were trimmed by 1 base and 5 bases, with 14 bases remaining between them. CDR1 is MNHEY, CDR2 SVGAGI, per germline. This CDR3 comprises 15 residues. The CDR3 coding sequence is TGTGCCAGCAGTTACTATGGGGTGTCGGGGACTGAAGCTTTCTTT. Translated, it gives CASSYYGVSGTEAFF.

This clone appeared a few times. The chain is built from TRBV10-2 and TRBJ1-1; TRBD1 aligns across 10 bases. Germline V gene data show CDR1 as WSHSY and CDR2 as SAAADI. V lost 4 bases, J lost 3 bases, and 8 bases stayed unmatched. This CDR3 contains 16 residues. The CDR3 DNA follows: TGCGCCAGCAGTGGACAGGGGGCAGGGGTGTACACTGAAGCTTTCTTT. Its translation is CASSGQGAGVYTEAFF.

The chain joins TRBV6-2 or TRBV6-3 to TRBJ1-5; 9 positions agree with TRBD1. The CDR3 consists of 15 residues. The J segment lost 6 bases and the V segment lost 4 bases, leaving 7 bases of the junction unmatched. Germline V CDR1 and CDR2: MNHEY, SVGEGT. Here the CDR3 DNA reads TGTGCCAGCAGTTCCTGGGGACAGGGCCCTCAGCCCCAGCATTTT. It is translated as CASSSWGQGPQPQHF.

The chain joins TRBV28 to TRBJ1-5; the match to TRBD1 covers 7 bases. In germline, CDR1 is MDHEN, CDR2 SYDVKM. Trimming cost V 6 bases and J 4 bases; bases outside gene matches: 9. This CDR3 is built from 15 residues. DNA of the CDR3: TGTGCCAGCAGCCCCGGACAGGTGTCTAATCAGCCCCAGCATTTT. Protein sequence: CASSPGQVSNQPQHF.